This T cell receptor beta chain appears in the sequencing data of a study of blood T cells in healthy people across ages. V lost 8 bases, J lost 3 bases, and 16 bases lay in between. The CDR3 is 14 amino acids. Germline-derived CDR1 and CDR2 are MNHEY and SVGEGT. For the second PCR, which ran for roughly 7 to 11 cycles, a sample-barcoded 5' primer and a J-beta primer mix were used. TCRdb analysed the 5' RACE reads with MiXCR anew, one entry per CDR3 protein. This table has about 1.1 million distinct CDR3 sequences, around two fifths appearing once. There are a few counts of this clonotype. The clonotype originates from a man between 18 and 29 years old in good health. Sequenced material: blood. The chain has TRBV6-2 or TRBV6-3 and TRBJ1-2, with unresolved D. The chain's CDR3 is CASLTPGFDYGYTF. The CDR3 coding sequence is TGTGCCAGCCTTACACCGGGCTTCGACTATGGCTACACCTTC.